This TCR beta chain was found in a study of blood T cell repertoires in COVID-19. Across the whole study: Nucleic acid was either cDNA or gDNA, and it came from T cells, B-cell-depleted T cells, or PBMCs.

This table comes from immunoSEQ multiplex PCR, and its TCRdb copy is limited to in-frame clones, with some not included. The sample lists roughly 46,000 clones; 87% were seen once. V lost 3 bases to trimming and J lost 6 bases, with 10 bases between them. The germline V gene has CDR1 SGDLS and CDR2 YYNGEE. CDR3 length equals 13 residues. The receptor's source is a human donor in a cohort sampled during active COVID-19. The chain is built from TRBV9 and TRBJ2-1; D may be TRBD1 (5 bases). The source material was peripheral blood. The CDR3: CASSEDTFNEQFF. The CDR3 nucleotides read TGTGCCAGCAGCGAGGACACGTTCAATGAGCAGTTCTTC.